The sequence of this TCR beta chain was determined in a study of T-cell memory formation after mild COVID-19. In the study overall: TCR clusters were mostly donor specific. Study-wide findings and caveats: From day 15 to 85, contracting clones were balanced between CD4 and CD8, whereas later expanders leaned toward CD4+.

Between the trimmed V and J ends, which lost 0 bases and 3 bases, there was a span of 6 bases. Germline V gene sequence: CDR1 SGHKS, CDR2 YYEKEE (reference sequence). The CDR3 length is 13 residues. The sample holds a few counts of this clonotype. Its target is unknown. MiXCR, run by TCRdb on the 5' RACE reads, gives a single entry per CDR3 protein. This table holds more than 300,000 distinct CDR3 sequences, 20% to 25% found once. This chain uses TRBV5-5 with TRBJ1-1; D unclear. Sequencing used PBMCs or a T cell subset sorted from them (not recorded which). This TCR derives from a man between 18 and 29 years old who had mild COVID-19 (a few samples of this study predate the infection). Cell type and time point are not known. The CDR3 nucleotides read TGTGCCAGCAGCTTGGTGTCGGACACTGAAGCTTTCTTT. The encoded protein is CASSLVSDTEAFF.